One sample yielded the 31 T cell receptor beta chains listed below, sequenced in a study of T cell responses to AZD1222 COVID-19 vaccine. The table came from immunoSEQ multiplex PCR; TCRdb's copy has only in-frame clones and leaves some out. This sample carries 66,000 or so clones, approximately 84% of them seen once, and the ten largest clones take 17%. The sequencing here drew on peripheral blood, taken on day 0 of AZD1222 vaccination. Receptors originate from an adult in good health.

The DNA for the CDR3 is TGTGCCAGCAGCCCCCCCGGGACAGGAGACTACGAGCAGTACTTC. Its translation is CASSPPGTGDYEQYF. The V gene is TRBV7-2, the J gene TRBJ2-7; 8 bases agree with TRBD1. The CDR3 is 15 residues long. Germline CDR1 reads SGHTA; CDR2 reads FQGNSA. V was clipped by 5 bases and J by 3 bases; unmatched bases: 9.

This sequence joins TRBV10-1 and TRBJ1-2; D remains ambiguous. The germline gives CDR1 WNHNN, CDR2 SYGVQD (reference sequence). The CDR3 length is 13 residues. The V gene lost 3 bases and the J gene lost 6 bases, with 11 bases spanning the gap. The CDR3 region has the DNA TGCGCCAGCAGTGATTCTGGGTTAGATGGCTACACCTTC. Encoded protein: CASSDSGLDGYTF.

In its sample, this clone was seen once. The chain links TRBV2 to TRBJ2-2; D unclear. Germline CDR1 is SNHLY and CDR2 is FYNNEI. V shed 3 bases and J shed 6 bases, with 5 bases lying between them. The CDR3 covers 12 residues. The CDR3 is CASSDSPGELFF. CDR3 in DNA: TGTGCCAGCAGTGATTCCCCCGGGGAGCTGTTTTTT.

CDR3 region: CASSLKDRSGGLTDTQYF. CDR3 nucleotides: TGTGCCAGCAGCTTAAAAGATCGAAGCGGGGGCCTCACAGATACGCAGTATTTT. V and J are TRBV7-3 and TRBJ2-3; 8 nucleotides align to TRBD2. The CDR3 spans 18 residues. The V gene's germline CDR1 is SGHTA and CDR2 FQGTGA. V was pared by 1 base and J by 2 bases, with 11 bases of the junction left unmatched.

This clone has a single count. The gene calls are TRBV2 and TRBJ1-6, with a tentative D call TRBD1 (5 bases). Deletions cut 6 bases from V and 7 bases from J, with 13 bases between. The CDR3 length is 14 residues. CDR1 is SNHLY and CDR2 is FYNNEI in the germline V gene. CDR3 bases: TGTGCCAGCAGCCCCCTGGGGGGAAATTCACCCCTCCACTTT. This sequence encodes CASSPLGGNSPLHF.

This clone is a singleton in its sample. This rearrangement joins TRBV3-1 (or the pseudogene TRBV3-2) to TRBJ2-7, with D possibly matching TRBD2 (6 bases). CDR1 and CDR2 from the germline V gene are LGHDT and YNNKEL (reference sequence). V was trimmed by 1 base and J by 2 bases, leaving 12 bases between them. This CDR3 is built from 15 residues. CDR3 DNA: TGTGCCAGCAGCCAAGCCCGGGACTTAGCCTACGAGCAGTACTTC. Its translation is CASSQARDLAYEQYF.

This chain joins TRBV6-1 and TRBJ2-2, with D perhaps assigned TRBD1 or TRBD2 (6 bases each). V lost 3 bases and J 2 bases, leaving 10 bases between the germline ends. Germline V lookup: CDR1 MNHNS, CDR2 SASEGT. The CDR3 runs to 15 residues. The CDR3, as DNA: TGTGCCAGCAGTGACGGGGGCCAAAACACCGGGGAGCTGTTTTTT. Protein product: CASSDGGQNTGELFF.

This chain uses TRBV5-1 with TRBJ2-3; TRBD1 matches at 7 bases. Trimming at V came to 1 base and at J to 5 bases, leaving 7 bases not matched to a gene. The CDR3 spans 15 residues. In germline, CDR1 is SGHRS, CDR2 YFSETQ. This CDR3 reads CASSLLGQLQDTQYF. CDR3 bases: TGCGCCAGCAGCTTGTTGGGACAGTTACAAGATACGCAGTATTTT.

This chain links TRBV5-1 with TRBJ1-4; D gene uncertain. The CDR3 runs 13 residues. The germline CDR1 and CDR2 sequences are SGHRS and YFSETQ. Trimming pared 1 base from V and 8 bases from J, leaving 9 bases between. CDR3 region: CASSLRSYEKLFF. DNA of the CDR3: TGCGCCAGCAGCTTGAGGTCCTACGAAAAACTGTTTTTT. Variable domain in full (rest from reference TRBV5-1 and TRBJ1-4): KAGVTQTPRYLIKTRGQQVTLSCSPISGHRSVSWYQQTPGQGLQFLFEYFSETQRNKGNFPGRFSGRQFSNSRSEMNVSTLELGDSALYLCASSLRSYEKLFFGSGTQLSVL.

J is TRBJ1-2 and V is TRBV3-1 (or the pseudogene TRBV3-2); D is perhaps TRBD1 (5 bases). Per germline, CDR1 LGHDT and CDR2 YNNKEL (reference sequence). The CDR3 totals 15 residues. V lost 3 bases and J lost 6, with 17 bases in between. This CDR3 reads CASSQALVGVNGYTF. In DNA form, the CDR3 reads TGTGCCAGCAGCCAGGCATTGGTAGGGGTTAATGGCTACACCTTC.

This clone was seen a few times. V gene TRBV30 combines with J gene TRBJ1-5; 7 bases agree with TRBD1. Germline-derived CDR1 and CDR2 are GTSNPN and SVGIG (reference sequence). After removal of 2 bases from V and 7 bases from J, the junction contained 8 bases not matched to a gene. The CDR3 is made up of 14 amino acids. The CDR3 sequence: CAWSRDRADQPQHF. CDR3 DNA: TGTGCCTGGAGTCGTGACAGGGCCGACCAGCCCCAGCATTTT.

J is TRBJ2-7 and V is TRBV30; D is tentatively TRBD1 or TRBD2 (5 bases each). The CDR3 consists of 14 residues. V was shortened by 0 bases and J by 2 bases, with 11 bases between the two germline ends. Germline values: CDR1 GTSNPN, CDR2 SVGIG (reference sequence). The CDR3 protein is CAWSVFQGAYEQYF. The CDR3 DNA is TGTGCCTGGAGTGTATTCCAGGGAGCCTACGAGCAGTACTTC.

This clone has only a few counts. This CDR3 is CASSDWGTAEYF. In DNA form, the CDR3 reads TGCGCCAGCAGTGATTGGGGGACAGCTGAGTACTTC. The chain couples TRBV10-1 to TRBJ2-7, with 7 nucleotides matching TRBD1. The CDR3 has 12 residues. Germline CDR1 WNHNN, CDR2 SYGVQD (reference sequence). V lost 3 bases and J lost 11; bases outside the gene matches: 7.

The chain couples TRBV6-5 to TRBJ2-2, with a tentative D call TRBD2 (7 bases). This CDR3 comprises 13 residues. Germline-derived CDR1 and CDR2 are MNHEY and SVGAGI. Trimming removed 6 bases at V and 8 bases at J, with 13 bases between. CDR3 residues: CASSPRGRGELFF. The CDR3 region has the DNA TGTGCCAGCAGCCCGCGGGGGCGAGGGGAGCTGTTTTTT.

The chain joins TRBV6-5 to TRBJ2-2, with D uncertain. Germline V CDR1 and CDR2: MNHEY, SVGAGI. Trimming pared 3 bases from V and 5 bases from J, leaving 7 bases between. This CDR3 is 13 amino acids long. The CDR3 reads CASSYEATGELFF. Here the CDR3 DNA reads TGTGCCAGCAGTTATGAGGCGACCGGGGAGCTGTTTTTT.

The V and J genes are TRBV7-3 and TRBJ2-3; unclear D gene. Trimming stripped 2 bases from V and 5 bases from J, with 5 bases between. Germline V gives CDR1 SGHTA, CDR2 FQGTGA. The CDR3 consists of 12 residues. The CDR3 here is CASSLSGDTQYF. The CDR3, as DNA: TGTGCCAGCAGCTTATCCGGAGATACGCAGTATTTT.

The chain employs TRBV5-1 and TRBJ1-3; D call uncertain. The germline V and J ends were trimmed by 3 bases and 4 bases, with 14 bases remaining between them. The CDR3 contains 15 residues. The germline CDR1 and CDR2 sequences are SGHRS and YFSETQ. The CDR3 sequence: CASSSRAGDGNTIYF. The CDR3 nucleotides read TGCGCCAGCAGCTCGAGGGCGGGTGACGGAAACACCATATATTTT.

V usage is TRBV30 and J usage is TRBJ1-3; D gene uncertain. Looked up from germline, CDR1 is GTSNPN and CDR2 is SVGIG (reference sequence). Trimming removed 5 bases from V and 3 bases from J, with 8 bases in between. The CDR3 totals 12 residues. CDR3 in DNA: TGTGCCTGGGCCCTAGGTGGAAACACCATATATTTT. It translates to CAWALGGNTIYF.

The chain employs TRBV11-2 and TRBJ1-6, with D maybe TRBD1 (5 bases). V was cut by 5 bases and J by 7 bases, with 18 bases left in between. Germline CDR1 SGHAT, CDR2 FQNNGV. CDR3 length: 16 amino acids. CDR3 in amino acids: CASSPQWTGRNSPLHF. In DNA, the CDR3 is TGTGCCAGCAGCCCTCAGTGGACGGGGCGAAATTCACCCCTCCACTTT. The complete variable domain, with remaining parts taken from reference TRBV11-2 and TRBJ1-6, reads EAGVAQSPRYKIIEKRQSVAFWCNPISGHATLYWYQQILGQGPKLLIQFQNNGVVDDSQLPKDRFSAERLKGVDSTLKIQPAKLEDSAVYLCASSPQWTGRNSPLHFGNGTRLTVT.

The chain recombines TRBV5-4 with TRBJ1-2; 7 bases are a match to TRBD1. The length of the CDR3 is 15 residues. The germline V gene encodes CDR1 SGHNT and CDR2 YYREEE (reference sequence). Trimming took 3 bases from V and 5 from J; bases not matched to a gene: 10. The CDR3 nucleotides read TGTGCCAGCAGCTCGGGACAGCTAATTATATATGGCTACACCTTC. Its protein product is CASSSGQLIIYGYTF. The full variable domain, completed using reference TRBV5-4 and TRBJ1-2, is ETGVTQSPTHLIKTRGQQVTLRCSSQSGHNTVSWYQQALGQGPQFIFQYYREEENGRGNFPPRFSGLQFPNYSSELNVNALELDDSALYLCASSSGQLIIYGYTFGSGTRLTVV.

The V call is TRBV5-1, the J call TRBJ2-5; no firm D call. From germline, CDR1 is SGHRS and CDR2 YFSETQ. CDR3 length equals 14 residues. V was cut by 0 bases and J by 2 bases, with 8 bases left in between. The CDR3 DNA is TGCGCCAGCAGCTTGGGGGCGCAACAAGAGACCCAGTACTTC. Amino acid sequence: CASSLGAQQETQYF.

The gene calls are TRBV27 and TRBJ1-1; D is ambiguous. The V end was cut by 6 bases, the J end by 1 base, with 15 bases between. CDR1 MNHEY and CDR2 SMNVEV come from the germline V gene (reference sequence). This CDR3 is built from 15 residues. The CDR3 nucleotides are TGTGCCAGCAGATCCGAGGGTAGTGCGAACACTGAAGCTTTCTTT. It specifies CASRSEGSANTEAFF.

The chain recombines TRBV30 with TRBJ1-1; the D gene is possibly TRBD1 (5 bases). The germline V and J ends were trimmed by 0 bases and 6 bases, with 14 bases remaining between them. Germline CDR1 GTSNPN, CDR2 SVGIG (reference sequence). The CDR3 consists of 14 residues. CDR3 in DNA: TGTGCCTGGAGTGTAGGGGTTAGGGGCGCTGAAGCTTTCTTT. This translates into CAWSVGVRGAEAFF.

The chain links TRBV5-1 to TRBJ1-5, with unresolved D. CDR1 is SGHRS, CDR2 YFSETQ, per germline. The V and J ends lost 0 bases and 4 bases respectively, with 5 bases between them. The CDR3 has 13 residues. This chain's CDR3 is CASSLAVNQPQHF. CDR3 DNA: TGCGCCAGCAGCTTGGCAGTGAATCAGCCCCAGCATTTT.

The chain links TRBV5-4 to TRBJ2-7, with TRBD2 matching 14 bases. V shed 3 bases and J 5 bases; nucleotides not matched to a gene: 7. Germline CDR1 SGHNT, CDR2 YYREEE (reference sequence). The CDR3 contains 16 residues. CDR3 in amino acids: CASSSGTSGSMNEQYF. The CDR3 DNA is TGTGCCAGCAGCTCGGGGACTAGCGGGAGCATGAACGAGCAGTACTTC.

In its sample, this clone was seen a few times. The V and J genes are TRBV5-6 and TRBJ1-2; D unresolved. The CDR3 sequence is 11 residues long. V gave up 1 base and J gave up 12 bases, with 10 bases separating them. The germline gives CDR1 SGHDT, CDR2 YYEEEE. The CDR3 coding sequence is TGTGCCAGCAGCTTGTATTCGTCCCACACCTTC. Translation gives CASSLYSSHTF.

The table lists this clone with a count of one. The chain carries TRBV3-1 (or the pseudogene TRBV3-2) and TRBJ1-1; D is unclear. The germline V gene encodes CDR1 LGHDT and CDR2 YNNKEL (reference sequence). CDR3 length equals 16 residues. The V end lost 1 base, the J end lost 1 base, and 13 bases lay between the germline ends. The CDR3 DNA reads as TGTGCCAGCAGCCAAGGTAGGAGGGTAAAGAACACTGAAGCTTTCTTT. Translation gives CASSQGRRVKNTEAFF.

V and J are TRBV27 and TRBJ1-5; D may be TRBD1 (5 bases). The V and J ends lost 5 bases and 4 bases respectively, with 12 bases between them. Germline-derived CDR1 and CDR2 are MNHEY and SMNVEV (reference sequence). The CDR3 sequence is 14 residues long. CDR3 nucleotides: TGTGCCAGCAGTCATTCTGAGGGGAATCAGCCCCAGCATTTT. Residues: CASSHSEGNQPQHF.

This chain uses TRBV5-6 with TRBJ1-6; D is uncertain. The CDR3 runs 13 residues. Germline assignment: CDR1 SGHDT and CDR2 YYEEEE. The germline V and J ends were trimmed by 4 bases and 8 bases, with 10 bases remaining between them. The CDR3 is CASSRGRDSPLHF. The CDR3 nucleotides read TGTGCCAGCAGCCGTGGCCGTGATTCACCCCTCCACTTT. The variable domain in full, completed from reference TRBV5-6 and TRBJ1-6, reads DAGVTQSPTHLIKTRGQQVTLRCSPKSGHDTVSWYQQALGQGPQFIFQYYEEEERQRGNFPDRFSGHQFPNYSSELNVNALLLGDSALYLCASSRGRDSPLHFGNGTRLTVT.

CDR3: CASSETSNTGYTF. As DNA, the CDR3 is TGTGCCAGCAGTGAAACGTCGAACACGGGCTACACCTTC. The rearrangement uses TRBV6-1 and TRBJ1-2; D gene uncertain. This CDR3 has 13 amino acids. Trimming shortened V by 2 bases and J by 8 bases, and 12 bases separated the two germline ends. Looked up from germline, CDR1 is MNHNS and CDR2 is SASEGT.

The chain employs TRBV29-1 and TRBJ2-7, with D possibly being TRBD1 (6 bases). The CDR3 extends over 14 amino acids. Trimming removed 4 bases at V and 0 bases at J, with 13 bases between. The germline CDR1 and CDR2 sequences are SQVTM and ANQGSEA. The CDR3 coding sequence is TGCAGCGTTGCCTCAGGGGAGAGCTCCTACGAGCAGTACTTC. Residues: CSVASGESSYEQYF.